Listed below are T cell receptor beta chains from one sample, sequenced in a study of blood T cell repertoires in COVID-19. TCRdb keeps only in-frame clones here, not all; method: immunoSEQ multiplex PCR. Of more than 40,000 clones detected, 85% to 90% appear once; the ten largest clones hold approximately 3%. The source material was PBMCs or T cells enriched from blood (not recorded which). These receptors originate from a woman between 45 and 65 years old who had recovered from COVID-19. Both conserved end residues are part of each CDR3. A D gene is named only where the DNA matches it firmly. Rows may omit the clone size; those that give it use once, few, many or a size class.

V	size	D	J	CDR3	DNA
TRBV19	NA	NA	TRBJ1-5	CASSIRQQPQHF	TGTGCCAGTAGTATCAGACAACAGCCCCAGCATTTT
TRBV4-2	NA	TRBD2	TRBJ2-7	CASSQDSTSGSYEQYF	TGTGCCAGCAGCCAAGATTCGACTAGCGGGAGCTACGAGCAGTACTTC
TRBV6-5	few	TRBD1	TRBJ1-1	CASSSRTGATEAFF	TGTGCCAGCAGTTCGAGGACAGGGGCCACTGAAGCTTTCTTT
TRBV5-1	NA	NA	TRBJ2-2	CASSSGTGPTGELFF	TGCGCCAGCAGCTCGGGAACAGGGCCCACCGGGGAGCTGTTTTTT
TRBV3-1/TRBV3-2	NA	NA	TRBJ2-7	CASSPIGGASYEQYF	TGTGCCAGCAGCCCCATAGGCGGGGCCTCCTACGAGCAGTACTTC
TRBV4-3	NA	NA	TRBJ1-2	CASSPARGGNYGYTF	TGCGCCAGCAGCCCCGCTCGGGGGGGGAACTATGGCTACACCTTC
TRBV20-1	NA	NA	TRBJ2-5	CSASLRETQYF	TGCAGTGCTAGTCTACGGGAGACCCAGTACTTC
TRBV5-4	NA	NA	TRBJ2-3	CASSLASTDTQYF	TGTGCCAGCAGCTTGGCTAGCACAGATACGCAGTATTTT
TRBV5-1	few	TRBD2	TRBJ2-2	CASSFGLAGGPSDTGELFF	TGCGCCAGCAGCTTCGGACTAGCGGGAGGGCCGAGCGACACCGGGGAGCTGTTTTTT
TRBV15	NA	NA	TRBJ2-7	CATSRGERHDEQYF	TGTGCCACCAGCAGAGGGGAGAGACATGACGAGCAGTACTTC
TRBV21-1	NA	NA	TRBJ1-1	CASSLRDSPMNTEAFF	TGTGCCAGCAGCCTCCGGGACAGCCCCATGAACACTGAAGCTTTCTTT
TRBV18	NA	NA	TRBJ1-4	CASSPETGEKLFF	TGTGCCAGCTCACCAGAGACAGGAGAAAAACTGTTTTTT
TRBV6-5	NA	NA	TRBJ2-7	CASSYDFGGFYEQYF	TGTGCCAGCAGTTACGACTTCGGAGGTTTCTACGAGCAGTACTTC
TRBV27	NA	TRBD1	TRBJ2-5	CASSSWDRAGTQYF	TGTGCCAGCAGTTCCTGGGACAGGGCGGGGACCCAGTACTTC
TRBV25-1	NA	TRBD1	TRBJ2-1	CASSGTGTGGGNEQFF	TGTGCCAGCAGTGGAACCGGGACAGGGGGCGGGAATGAGCAGTTCTTC
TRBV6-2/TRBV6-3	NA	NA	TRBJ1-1	CASSTIGGNTEAFF	TGTGCCAGCAGTACAATAGGGGGGAACACTGAAGCTTTCTTT
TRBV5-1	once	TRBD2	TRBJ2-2	CASSLTAGAGELFF	TGCGCCAGCAGCTTGACAGCGGGAGCCGGGGAGCTGTTTTTT
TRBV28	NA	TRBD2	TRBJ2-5	CASSLSGGTLQETQYF	TGTGCCAGCAGTTTATCGGGAGGGACACTACAAGAGACCCAGTACTTC
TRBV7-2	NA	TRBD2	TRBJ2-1	CASSFSGRVSYNEQFF	TGTGCCAGCAGCTTTAGCGGGAGGGTCTCCTACAATGAGCAGTTCTTC
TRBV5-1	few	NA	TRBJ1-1	CASSLAPLQGSQNTEAFF	TGCGCCAGCAGCTTGGCTCCGCTACAGGGAAGCCAGAACACTGAAGCTTTCTTT
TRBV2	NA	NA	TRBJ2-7	CASRETYEQYF	TGTGCCAGCAGGGAGACCTACGAGCAGTACTTC
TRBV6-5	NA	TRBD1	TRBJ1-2	CASRGSGTVYGYTF	TGTGCCAGCAGGGGGTCCGGGACAGTCTATGGCTACACCTTC
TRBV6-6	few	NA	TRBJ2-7	CASSYPPDTGGEQYF	TGTGCCAGCAGTTACCCCCCGGACACTGGGGGGGAGCAGTACTTC
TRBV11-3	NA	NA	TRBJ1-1	CASSLDSVNTEAFF	TGTGCCAGCAGCTTAGATTCGGTGAACACTGAAGCTTTCTTT
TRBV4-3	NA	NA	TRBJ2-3	CASSQDRGGDTQYF	TGCGCCAGCAGCCAAGATCGCGGCGGAGATACGCAGTATTTT
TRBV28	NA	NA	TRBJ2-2	CASSLEQNTGELFF	TGTGCCAGCAGTTTAGAACAAAACACCGGGGAGCTGTTTTTT
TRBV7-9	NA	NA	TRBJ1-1	CASFKGHMNTEAFF	TGTGCCAGCTTTAAGGGACACATGAACACTGAAGCTTTCTTT
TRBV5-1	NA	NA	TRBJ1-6	CASSPVQGPFGSPLHF	TGCGCCAGCAGCCCTGTCCAGGGCCCCTTTGGTTCACCCCTCCACTTT
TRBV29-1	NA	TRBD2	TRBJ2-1	CSAADSGRYNEQFF	TGCAGCGCCGCTGACAGCGGGAGATACAATGAGCAGTTCTTC
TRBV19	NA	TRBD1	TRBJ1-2	CASNRDREDGYTF	TGTGCCAGTAACCGGGACAGGGAGGATGGCTACACCTTC
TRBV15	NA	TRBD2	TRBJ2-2	CATSTSGRPGELFF	TGTGCCACCAGCACCAGCGGGAGGCCCGGGGAGCTGTTTTTT
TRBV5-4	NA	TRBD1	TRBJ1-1	CASSPGTGVRNTEAFF	TGTGCCAGCAGCCCGGGGACAGGGGTTAGGAACACTGAAGCTTTCTTT
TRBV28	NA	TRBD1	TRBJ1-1	CASRGGQGTEAFF	TGTGCCAGCAGGGGGGGACAGGGGACTGAAGCTTTCTTT
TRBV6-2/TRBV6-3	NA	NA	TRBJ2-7	CASSPRAALRATYEQYF	TGTGCCAGCAGCCCCCGTGCCGCCCTGCGGGCAACCTACGAGCAGTACTTC
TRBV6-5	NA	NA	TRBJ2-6	CASRIVRSGANVLTF	TGTGCCAGCAGAATCGTTCGCTCTGGGGCCAACGTCCTGACTTTC